The next 20 T cell receptor beta chains were all read from a single sample in a study of blood T cells in healthy people across ages. Through a sample-barcoded 5' primer and a J-beta primer mix, a second PCR was run for roughly 7 to 11 cycles. TCRdb reanalysed the 5' RACE reads using MiXCR and keeps one entry per CDR3 protein. The repertoire consists of under 800,000 distinct CDR3 sequences, with around 40% occurring once and the leading ten covering 20% to 25%. The sequencing input was blood. Every receptor here comes from a woman aged 60-70 years in good health.

This clonotype showed up just a few times. In DNA, the CDR3 is TGTGCCAGCAGCTTATATTGGCGGGACTTGATGGACAATGAGCAGTTCTTC. Its translation: CASSLYWRDLMDNEQFF. The genes are TRBV7-3 and TRBJ2-1, with D perhaps TRBD2 (6 bases). Per the germline V gene, CDR1 is SGHTA and CDR2 is FQGTGA. V was shortened by 2 bases and J by 5 bases, with 19 bases between the two germline ends. This CDR3 region has 17 residues.

The chain recombines TRBV12-3 or TRBV12-4 with TRBJ1-4, with D possibly TRBD1 on 6 matching bases. The CDR3 loop spans 14 amino acids. The V gene lost 6 bases and the J gene lost 4 bases, with 12 bases spanning the gap. The CDR3 nucleotides are TGTGCCAGCAGGGGGGCCCTTGGTAATGAAAAACTGTTTTTT. This translates into CASRGALGNEKLFF.

This chain joins TRBV5-5 and TRBJ1-1; a possible D gene is TRBD1 (6 bases). CDR1 is SGHKS, CDR2 YYEKEE, per germline (reference sequence). The V end lost 4 bases, the J end lost 4 bases, and 17 bases lay between the germline ends. The CDR3 loop spans 15 amino acids. CDR3 bases: TGTGCCAGCAGCCCCGGGGGCACAACTCTCACTGAAGCTTTCTTT. It codes for CASSPGGTTLTEAFF.

This clonotype was counted only a few times. One end of the junction fails to match germline, which may point to a read error. V usage is TRBV7-9 and J usage is TRBJ2-5, with a tentative D call TRBD1 (6 bases). Germline V gene data show CDR1 as SEHNR and CDR2 as FQNEAQ (reference sequence). This CDR3 contains 14 residues. CDR3 loop: CTSRPQGYQETQYF. For the CDR3, the DNA is TGTACCAGCAGACCTCAGGGGTACCAAGAGACCCAGTACTTC.

The V call is TRBV3-1, the J call TRBJ1-2; D is perhaps TRBD1 (5 bases). This CDR3 comprises 14 residues. V dropped 0 bases and J dropped 5 bases, with 10 bases sitting between them. The germline V gene encodes CDR1 LGHDT and CDR2 YNNKEL (reference sequence). CDR3 in amino acids: CASSQEGRGYGYTF. The CDR3 DNA sequence: TGTGCCAGCAGCCAAGAGGGACGGGGATATGGCTACACCTTC.

This clonotype was detected ten times or more. The rearrangement joins TRBV29-1 to TRBJ2-3; perhaps TRBD1 as D (5 bases). This CDR3 has 11 amino acids. Deletions cut 8 bases from V and 7 bases from J, with 13 bases between. Germline loops: CDR1 SQVTM, CDR2 ANQGSEA. CDR3 in DNA: TGCAGCACCTTTAAGGGGAATACGCAGTATTTT. Its translation is CSTFKGNTQYF.

This clonotype was detected many times. The rearrangement joins TRBV5-1 to TRBJ2-3, with D perhaps matching TRBD2 (7 bases). CDR3 length: 14 residues. V lost 4 bases, J lost 4 bases, and 13 bases lay in between. Germline values: CDR1 SGHRS, CDR2 YFSETQ. CDR3 nucleotides: TGCGCCAGCAGCGGGGGCGGGAGACCAGATACGCAGTATTTT. This codes for CASSGGGRPDTQYF.

The chain joins TRBV4-2 to TRBJ2-5; 10 positions match TRBD2. The junction had 2 bases not matched to a gene; V was cut back by 0 bases and J by 4 bases. Germline V gene lookup returns CDR1 LGHNA and CDR2 YNFKEQ. The CDR3 is made up of 15 amino acids. CDR3 protein: CASSQETSGTETQYF. In DNA, the CDR3 is TGTGCCAGCAGCCAAGAAACTAGCGGGACAGAGACCCAGTACTTC.

This clonotype appeared many times. The chain employs TRBV6-6 and TRBJ2-3, with 10 bases that match TRBD2. This CDR3 region has 16 residues. The germline CDR1 and CDR2 sequences are MNHNY and SVGAGI (reference sequence). Trimming removed 6 bases from V and 2 bases from J; junction bases left unmatched: 8. CDR3 DNA sequence: TGTGCCAGCAGAATCGGGACTAGCGCGAACACAGATACGCAGTATTTT. This sequence encodes CASRIGTSANTDTQYF.

On this clonotype: Mismatch with germline at one junction end may stem from a read error. CDR3 loop: CACRNDRGLTYEQYF. The CDR3 DNA sequence: TGTGCCTGCAGAAACGACAGGGGCCTAACCTACGAGCAGTACTTC. The chain joins TRBV7-2 to TRBJ2-7; 8 nucleotides align to TRBD1. CDR3 length: 15 residues. The germline CDR1 and CDR2 sequences are SGHTA and FQGNSA.

Notes on this clonotype: The junction departs from the called germline gene at one end, perhaps through a read error. The J gene is TRBJ2-1, the V gene TRBV15; D might be TRBD1 (5 bases). CDR1 and CDR2 (germline): LNHNV, YYDKDF (reference sequence). The CDR3 extends over 14 amino acids. CDR3 sequence (DNA): TGTGCCACCAACAGAGATAGGGGAACGGATGAGCAGTTCTTC. Encoded protein: CATNRDRGTDEQFF.

J is TRBJ2-1 and V is TRBV7-2, with 9 bases identical to TRBD2. Unmatched junction bases numbered 13, after V lost 1 base and J lost 6 bases. CDR3 length: 18 amino acids. CDR1 and CDR2 (germline): SGHTA, FQGNSA. CDR3 DNA sequence: TGTGCCAGCAGCTTAGGAAACTTGGGGACTAGCAGAGCCAATGAGCAGTTCTTC. As protein: CASSLGNLGTSRANEQFF.

The chain is built from TRBV27 and TRBJ1-6; 8 bases fit TRBD1. The CDR3 is made up of 14 amino acids. In germline, CDR1 is MNHEY, CDR2 SMNVEV (reference sequence). J lost 5 bases, V lost 9 bases, and 6 bases had no gene match. Written as DNA, the CDR3 is TGTGCCAGTTGCCGGGACAGGAATAATTCACCCCTCCACTTT. Translation gives CASCRDRNNSPLHF.

This clonotype was detected a few times. The J gene is TRBJ2-5, the V gene TRBV20-1, with D tentatively TRBD2 (6 bases). V was shortened by 1 base and J by 0 bases, with 18 bases between the two germline ends. The CDR3 has 17 residues. The germline V gene has CDR1 DFQATT and CDR2 SNEGSKA (reference sequence). CDR3: CSARVPRGRRDQETQYF. As DNA, the CDR3 is TGCAGTGCTAGAGTCCCCCGGGGGAGAAGGGACCAAGAGACCCAGTACTTC.

The rearrangement links TRBV2 to TRBJ2-5, with D maybe TRBD1 (5 bases). In germline, CDR1 is SNHLY, CDR2 FYNNEI. The V gene lost 9 bases and the J gene lost 3 bases, with 11 bases spanning the gap. This CDR3 spans 12 amino acids. CDR3 DNA: TGTGCCAGTGACAGAGATGAAGAGACCCAGTACTTC. Translating it yields CASDRDEETQYF.

This chain links TRBV9 with TRBJ2-2, with 11 bases fitting TRBD2. Germline V gives CDR1 SGDLS, CDR2 YYNGEE. The CDR3 is 17 residues long. Trimming cost V 3 bases and J 6 bases; bases outside gene matches: 10. DNA of the CDR3: TGTGCCAGCAGCGGTTTAGGACTAGCGGGTTTCCCCGGGGAGCTGTTTTTT. Its protein product is CASSGLGLAGFPGELFF. The entire variable domain, with the rest obtained from reference TRBV9 and TRBJ2-2, is as follows: DSGVTQTPKHLITATGQRVTLRCSPRSGDLSVYWYQQSLDQGLQFLIQYYNGEERAKGNILERFSAQQFPDLHSELNLSSLELGDSALYFCASSGLGLAGFPGELFFGEGSRLTVL.

This rearrangement joins TRBV11-3 to TRBJ2-3; the D gene is possibly TRBD1 (8 bases). Trimming shortened V by 1 base and J by 5 bases, and 13 bases separated the two germline ends. CDR3 length: 15 amino acids. The germline V gene has CDR1 SGHNT and CDR2 YENEEA. The CDR3 spells CASSLVTGGGDTQYF. For the CDR3, the DNA is TGTGCCAGCAGCTTAGTCACAGGGGGGGGAGATACGCAGTATTTT.

The V gene is TRBV24-1, the J gene TRBJ2-1; possibly TRBD2 for D (5 bases). The length of the CDR3 is 12 residues. Per germline, CDR1 KGHDR and CDR2 SFDVKD. V was trimmed by 6 bases and J by 7 bases, leaving 9 bases between them. The CDR3 region is CATSYRGNEQFF. The CDR3 DNA reads TGTGCCACCAGTTACCGAGGGAATGAGCAGTTCTTC.

Many counts were recorded for this clonotype. The gene calls are TRBV9 and TRBJ2-5, with TRBD2 matching over 10 bases. Germline V lookup: CDR1 SGDLS, CDR2 YYNGEE. V dropped 3 bases and J dropped 2; count of bases not matched to a gene: 4. This CDR3 is built from 15 residues. CDR3 in amino acids: CASSGTSGTQETQYF. The DNA of the CDR3 is TGTGCCAGCAGCGGGACTAGCGGAACTCAAGAGACCCAGTACTTC.

The rearrangement links TRBV2 to TRBJ2-5, with D possibly being TRBD2 (5 bases). V lost 8 bases, J lost 1 base, and 8 bases lay in between. The CDR3 contains 12 residues. Germline CDR1 and CDR2: SNHLY and FYNNEI. Written as DNA, the CDR3 is TGTGCCAGCGGACTTAGCCAAGAGACCCAGTACTTC. It specifies CASGLSQETQYF.